This T cell receptor (beta chain) was sequenced during a study of graft-versus-host responses after intestinal transplantation. In the study overall: Recipients were given multivisceral, liver-intestinal, or isolated intestinal transplants. Induction using anti-thymocyte globulin, followed by tacrolimus and steroids for roughly 3 years, was given to all recipients.

Points on this clone: The target antigen is unknown.

Study conclusions and caveats: Early after transplant, HvG declines were associated with peak levels of circulating GvH clones. Where graft-donor T cell macrochimerism was present, patients had high graft-versus-host to host-versus-graft clonal ratios in allografts.

There are 16 residues in the CDR3. The germline V gene encodes CDR1 SGHDN and CDR2 FVKESK. The V gene lost 4 bases and the J gene lost 1 base, with 14 bases spanning the gap. Generated by immunoSEQ multiplex PCR, the TCRdb table keeps only in-frame clones and is missing some. The sample has 98,000 or so clones, roughly 87% seen once. This clonotype originated in a human donor who received an intestinal transplant. The source material was unstimulated CD4+ T cells sorted from spleen or lymph node cells, sampled before intestinal transplant. This rearrangement joins TRBV14 to TRBJ2-1; D is unclear. This CDR3 reads CASSPLGGWSYNEQFF. The CDR3 coding sequence is TGTGCCAGCAGCCCTCTCGGTGGCTGGTCCTACAATGAGCAGTTCTTC. The full variable domain, rest sourced from reference TRBV14 and TRBJ2-1, is EAGVTQFPSHSVIEKGQTVTLRCDPISGHDNLYWYRRVMGKEIKFLLHFVKESKQDESGMPNNRFLAERTGGTYSTLKVQPAELEDSGVYFCASSPLGGWSYNEQFFGPGTRLTVL.